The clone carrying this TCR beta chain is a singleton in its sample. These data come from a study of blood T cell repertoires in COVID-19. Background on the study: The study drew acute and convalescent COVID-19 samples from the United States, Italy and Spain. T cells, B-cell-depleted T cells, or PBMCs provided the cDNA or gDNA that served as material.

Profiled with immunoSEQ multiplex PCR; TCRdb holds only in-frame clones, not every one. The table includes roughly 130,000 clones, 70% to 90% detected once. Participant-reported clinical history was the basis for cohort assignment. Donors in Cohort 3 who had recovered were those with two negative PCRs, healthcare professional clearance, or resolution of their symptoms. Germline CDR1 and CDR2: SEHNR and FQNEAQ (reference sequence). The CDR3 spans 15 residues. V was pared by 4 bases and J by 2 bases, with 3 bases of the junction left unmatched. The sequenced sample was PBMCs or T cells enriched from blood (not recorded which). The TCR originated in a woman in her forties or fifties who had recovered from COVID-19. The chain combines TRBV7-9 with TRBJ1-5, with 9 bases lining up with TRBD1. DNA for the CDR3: TGTGCCAGCAGCTCAAGGACAGGGGGCAATCAGCCCCAGCATTTT. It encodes CASSSRTGGNQPQHF. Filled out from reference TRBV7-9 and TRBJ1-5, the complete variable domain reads DTGVSQNPRHKITKRGQNVTFRCDPISEHNRLYWYRQTLGQGPEFLTYFQNEAQLEKSRLLSDRFSAERPKGSFSTLEIQRTEQGDSAMYLCASSSRTGGNQPQHFGDGTRLSIL.